The sequence of this TCR beta chain was determined in a study of cytomegalovirus exposure and HLA in healthy donors (dated by TCRdb to about 2017). Study-level background: An earlier analysis of approximately 640 of the donors reported approximately 270 Gb of sequence data and 100 million to 140 million unique TCR beta sequences from roughly 200 million T cells. An early release that covered about 600 HLA-typed donors contained around 330 gigabases of sequencing data and around 85 million unique TCR sequences. Among the approximately 430 genotyped donors, approximately 82% belonged to the genetic ancestry cluster associated with self-reported Caucasian donors. The study was designed to test whether signatures of past pathogen exposure could be identified by cataloging public T cell receptors. Using immunosequencing, the study profiled T cell repertoires from some 670 subjects and related those repertoires to cytomegalovirus serostatus. In addition to the first cohort of 650 to 750 subjects, a separate validation cohort of approximately 130 different subjects was used. The study combined high-throughput TCR immunosequencing, statistical association of individual TCRs with disease status, and machine learning to predict cytomegalovirus infection status. A later analysis re-analyzed previously published TCR beta repertoires from roughly 630 donors and added high-resolution HLA genotyping to study TCR occurrence patterns. In the later analysis, no new phenotypic data were used to find candidate immune exposures; instead, reliance was placed on TCR beta sequences and their occurrence across donors. To decide whether each TCR beta V gene segment behaved as functional or pseudogenic, an earlier analysis of approximately 600 of the donors relied on high-throughput TCR beta sequencing. Alongside the repertoire data, information on donor age, sex, ethnicity and CMV serostatus was compiled. A later genetic analysis used genome-wide SNP genotypes for about three fifths of the roughly 700 donors, treating that subset as a discovery cohort. Every repertoire in the discovery cohort had been generated on one and the same sequencing platform. Class I and class II HLA loci were covered by the typing at four-digit resolution. Typing coverage varied by locus: 629-630 donors for A, B, C, DRB1 and DQB1; approximately 560 for DQA1; 606 for DPA1; 450 to 480 for DPB1. Because of strong linkage in the cohort, a few DR-DQ haplotypes were treated as single units for association and clustering. On average, around 200,000 unique TCR beta nucleotide sequences were sequenced per donor among 398 genotyped donors of the cohort, with roughly a sixth of those sequences being non-productive. Study-level results and caveats: In vitro tests confirmed that a few of the cytomegalovirus-associated TCR beta chains recognize cytomegalovirus antigens. Most CMV-associated TCR beta chains appeared to be HLA-restricted in a later analysis, and the HLA associations seemed to be driven largely by CMV exposure. The only immune exposure information available for the cohort was CMV serostatus. A group of highly shared sequence variants was considered likely to be a technical artifact of the sequencing pipeline. According to the authors, the approach could potentially be generalized to other disease states and immunological phenotypes. Presence/absence analyses assumed roughly uniform sequencing depth across donors, an assumption that may not hold. In a later genetic analysis, a missense DCLRE1C variant was associated with V-gene and J-gene trimming of TCR beta chains, and the association was replicated in an independent cohort. In both the original and validation cohorts, the classifier was reported to diagnose cytomegalovirus status with high specificity and sensitivity. According to a later analysis, parvovirus B19, influenza, CMV and Epstein-Barr virus appeared linked to several top co-occurrence clusters. Assigning TCR associations to individual alleles was difficult when HLA alleles, especially DR and DQ, strongly co-occurred. The study gave a list of more than 150 TCR beta chains associated with cytomegalovirus. Across donors, most TCR sequences were observed very rarely, whereas some public TCRs were present in many individuals. Because counts were too low, about 17 rarely observed V segments, including chromosome 9 orphons, were excluded from the earlier analysis of 587 of the donors. Specific HLA alleles were associated with about 17,000 TCR beta sequences at a false discovery rate of 0.05 in a later analysis. A further reported finding was that TCR beta sequences accurately predicted the HLA-A and HLA-B alleles for most subjects in the first cohort. In a later analysis, TCR association rates were found to vary across HLA loci, with the most associated TCRs seen for DRB1 alleles and the fewest for HLA-C alleles. In a later genetic analysis, fewer N-insertions in productive TCRs were reported among donors in an Asian-associated ancestry cluster than the roughly 670-donor mean. Because HLA typing was missing for some donors at each locus, association tests included only the typed subset. Correlated functional status among segregating V segments might reflect linkage disequilibrium, but an unknown experimental factor could not be ruled out. Broadly in line with IMGT annotations, most TCR beta V segments showed up in productive rearrangements about 87% or about 30% of the time in an earlier analysis of a few hundred of the donors. Because the 87-base-pair reads could not distinguish some IMGT-functional V segments, including TRBV6-2 and TRBV6-3, those segments were excluded. Only TCR beta chains were sequenced in this cohort, and the absence of alpha or paired-chain data limited detectable features. In a later analysis, HLA-associated TCR beta chains were found to be more clonally expanded and to have lower generation probabilities than equally common non-associated chains.

The library was obtained by the immunoSEQ multiplex PCR assay. For the multiplex PCR, a mixture combining 60 forward primers for TCR Vbeta segments and 13 reverse primers for TCR Jbeta segments was used. The CDR3 region of rearranged TCR beta genes was amplified from genomic DNA with a multiplex PCR assay. The Illumina HiSeq System was used to sequence the amplified TCR beta libraries as 87-base-pair reads. On the study's bioinformatics: A later analysis counted about 80 million unique TCR beta chains across the 550 to 750 repertoires, and around 9.9 million of these chains were shared by at least two donors. To remove PCR and sequencing errors, raw reads were error-corrected and collapsed into unique sequences using a nearest-neighbor algorithm that merged closely related sequences. To assign V, D and J gene segments, CDR3 sequences were aligned to IMGT reference sequences. For a sequence to be retained, a match of at least six nucleotides to both a V gene segment and a J gene segment was required. A rearrangement was called productive if the CDR3 had no stop codons and remained in frame with V and J, and every other rearrangement was called non-productive. CDR3 was defined according to IMGT convention as the region running from the second conserved V-encoded cysteine to the conserved J-encoded phenylalanine. The earlier analysis of more than 450 of the donors excluded sequences that lacked an unambiguous match to a single V gene segment. In an earlier analysis of some 590 of the donors, a V segment was called functional when productive rearrangements were above 56.7%, and segregating when the standard deviation between donors exceeded 5%. A statistical classification framework was built to diagnose cytomegalovirus status from the catalog of TCR beta chain sequences. V and J gene assignment, in a later analysis, came from comparing TCR nucleotide sequences with IMGT/GENE-DB human TR gene sequences. A later analysis assigned CDR3 sequences and most-parsimonious VDJ recombination scenarios with the TCRdist pipeline. A later analysis defined each TCR beta chain by its CDR3 amino acid sequence plus V-gene family, and excluded reads lacking a unique V-gene family. As a way to deal with suspected cross-contamination and a sequencing artifact, a later analysis dropped roughly 620 nucleotide sequences that were highly shared and had low generation probability. In a later analysis, a clonal expansion index for each public chain was calculated from normalized within-repertoire ranks of inferred template counts. In a later analysis, generation probabilities were computed with a VDJ recombination model fitted to out-of-frame rearrangements, and the resulting probabilities were checked against IGoR. A later analysis scored TCR-TCR, TCR-HLA and TCR-CMV co-occurrence with hypergeometric tests, applying a repertoire-size bias correction to TCR pairs. To estimate false discovery rates, a later analysis permuted the HLA or CMV assignments 20 times. In a later analysis, co-occurring TCRs were grouped using DBSCAN, with TCRdist sequence similarity added in when clustering inside HLA-allele-positive subsets. For co-occurrence clustering, repertoires with fewer than 30,000 or more than 120,000 public chains were excluded, along with roughly 5 repertoires with anomalous nucleotide sharing. This is the immuneACCESS table as TCRdb keeps it, with only in-frame sequences that have V and J called. A part of the clones is gone; compared with another copy, unresolved V genes explain less than half, and the rest is unexplained. Clonal size and the V and J genes are those of that table, whereas D and trimming came from the DNA. The sample table holds roughly 200,000 clones, of which around four fifths were seen once. Less than 4.5% of the sample lies in the top ten.

This clone occurred a few times. Its antigen is still unknown. No much larger clone is present one base from it, and per-base qualities are unavailable. V lost 1 base and J lost 0 bases; the stretch between them is 5 bases long. The CDR3 starts with the cysteine, ends with the phenylalanine, and has 15 residues. The kept DNA is CDR3 alone, 45 bases in frame from the first base. From the germline V gene, CDR1 is SGHRS and CDR2 is YFSETQ. The cohort comprised under 700 healthy bone marrow donors. Cohort members were all nominally healthy when sampled, although unrecorded immune exposures were likely present. The donor tested CMV seropositive and was one of the 289 seropositive cohort members. Every donor gave a peripheral blood sample, and the peripheral blood mononuclear cells from that sample were used for TCR beta sequencing. Genomic DNA was extracted from the blood cell samples with the Qiagen DNeasy Blood Extraction Kit.

Sample: PBMCs. The receptor chain draws on TRBV5-1 and TRBJ2-6, with the identity of the D gene unclear. The sequence was obtained from a woman in her sixties in good health and CMV-seropositive. The CDR3 region: CASSLTGSGANVLTF. The DNA is as follows: TGCGCCAGCAGCTTGACTGGCTCTGGGGCCAACGTCCTGACTTTC.